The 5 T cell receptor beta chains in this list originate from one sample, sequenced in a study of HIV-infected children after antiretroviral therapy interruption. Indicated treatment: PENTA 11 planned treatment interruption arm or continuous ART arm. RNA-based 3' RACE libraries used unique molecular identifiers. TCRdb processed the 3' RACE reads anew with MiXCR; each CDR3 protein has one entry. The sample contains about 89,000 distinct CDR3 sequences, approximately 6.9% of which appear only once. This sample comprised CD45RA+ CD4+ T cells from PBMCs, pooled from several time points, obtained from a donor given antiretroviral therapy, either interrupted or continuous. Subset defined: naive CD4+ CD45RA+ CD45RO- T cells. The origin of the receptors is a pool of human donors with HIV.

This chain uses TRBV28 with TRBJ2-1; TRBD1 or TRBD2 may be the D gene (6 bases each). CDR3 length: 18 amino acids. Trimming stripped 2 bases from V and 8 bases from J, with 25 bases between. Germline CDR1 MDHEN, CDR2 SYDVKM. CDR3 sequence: CASSLVLLGGLGGDEQFF. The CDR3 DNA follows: TGTGCCAGCAGTTTAGTTTTGTTGGGAGGATTGGGGGGCGATGAGCAGTTCTTC.

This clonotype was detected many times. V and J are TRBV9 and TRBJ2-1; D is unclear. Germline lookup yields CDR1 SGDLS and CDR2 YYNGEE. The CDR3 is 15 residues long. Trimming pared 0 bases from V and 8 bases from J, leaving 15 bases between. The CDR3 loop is CASSVVLEGYDEQFF. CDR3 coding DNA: TGTGCCAGCAGCGTAGTGCTAGAAGGTTACGATGAGCAGTTCTTC.

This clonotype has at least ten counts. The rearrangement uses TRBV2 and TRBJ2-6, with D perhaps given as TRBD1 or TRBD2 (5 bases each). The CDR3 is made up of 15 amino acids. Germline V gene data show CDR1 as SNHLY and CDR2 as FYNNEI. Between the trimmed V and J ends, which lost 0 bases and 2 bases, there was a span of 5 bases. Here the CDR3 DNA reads TGTGCCAGCAGTGAAGCGGGGGCTGGGGCCAACGTCCTGACTTTC. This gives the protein CASSEAGAGANVLTF.

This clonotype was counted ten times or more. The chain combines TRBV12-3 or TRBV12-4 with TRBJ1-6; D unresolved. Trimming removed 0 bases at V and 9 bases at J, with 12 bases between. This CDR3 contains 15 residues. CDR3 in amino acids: CASSLARGIGSPLHF. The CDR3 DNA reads TGTGCCAGCAGTTTAGCGCGCGGCATTGGTTCACCCCTCCACTTT.

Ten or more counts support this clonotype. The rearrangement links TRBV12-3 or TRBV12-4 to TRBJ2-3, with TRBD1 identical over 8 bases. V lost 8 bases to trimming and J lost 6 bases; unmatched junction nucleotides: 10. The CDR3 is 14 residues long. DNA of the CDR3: TGTGCCAGCGGATTGACAGGGGATGGGGATACGCAGTATTTT. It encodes CASGLTGDGDTQYF.